Presented here are 32 T cell receptor beta chains from one specimen sequenced in a study of blood T cell repertoires in COVID-19. Only in-frame clones appear in the TCRdb table, and some are missing; sequencing was by immunoSEQ multiplex PCR. The table shows around 250,000 clones, with more than 70% occurring only once. What was sequenced was PBMCs or T cells enriched from blood (not recorded which). These receptors were obtained from a woman aged 40 to 50 with acute COVID-19.

The chain carries TRBV7-2 and TRBJ1-1; weak D call: TRBD1 (5 bases). Trimming took off 1 base at V and 2 bases at J, with 14 bases between the two ends. Germline loops: CDR1 SGHTA, CDR2 FQGNSA. CDR3 size: 16 residues. CDR3 loop: CASSLGPGQGNTEAFF. The CDR3 DNA reads TGTGCCAGCAGCTTAGGCCCAGGTCAGGGAAACACTGAAGCTTTCTTT.

V is TRBV5-1 and J is TRBJ2-1; 7 bases fit TRBD2. V was pared by 6 bases and J by 4 bases, with 10 bases of the junction left unmatched. Per germline, CDR1 SGHRS and CDR2 YFSETQ. The CDR3 has 15 residues. The CDR3 DNA follows: TGCGCCAGCACCCTAGCGGAAGCCGAATACAATGAGCAGTTCTTC. Translating it yields CASTLAEAEYNEQFF.

This clone was recorded at least ten times. CDR3 bases: TGTGCCAGCAGTGCACTAGCGAACTCCTACAATGAGCAGTTCTTC. This sequence encodes CASSALANSYNEQFF. The chain is built from TRBV2 and TRBJ2-1, with TRBD2 matching over 7 bases. The V gene's germline CDR1 is SNHLY and CDR2 FYNNEI. J lost 0 bases, V lost 4 bases, and 3 bases had no gene match. The length of the CDR3 is 15 residues.

The chain is built from TRBV7-6 and TRBJ1-5; tentative D call: TRBD1 (5 bases). CDR1 is SGHVS and CDR2 is FNYEAQ in the germline V gene. The CDR3 covers 16 residues. Trimming left V 5 bases short and J 2 bases short, with 16 bases between. The CDR3 region is CASSVSQRGGNQPQHF. CDR3 nucleotides: TGTGCCAGCAGCGTAAGCCAGCGGGGGGGCAATCAGCCCCAGCATTTT. The full variable domain, rest sourced from reference TRBV7-6 and TRBJ1-5, is GAGVSQSPRYKVTKRGQDVALRCDPISGHVSLYWYRQALGQGPEFLTYFNYEAQQDKSGLPNDRFSAERPEGSISTLTIQRTEQRDSAMYRCASSVSQRGGNQPQHFGDGTRLSIL.

This clone was counted between two and nine times. This chain joins TRBV5-6 and TRBJ2-2; 9 bases align to TRBD1. V lost 2 bases and J lost 1; bases outside the gene matches: 6. The CDR3 is 17 residues long. Germline CDR1 and CDR2: SGHDT and YYEEEE. The CDR3 region is CASSFFLGQGNTGELFF. CDR3 bases: TGTGCCAGCAGCTTCTTCTTGGGACAGGGGAACACCGGGGAGCTGTTTTTT.

The chain recombines TRBV12-3 or TRBV12-4 with TRBJ1-1; tentative D call: TRBD1 (5 bases). CDR3 length: 11 residues. V gave up 10 bases and J gave up 3 bases, with 9 bases separating them. For the CDR3, the DNA is TGTGCCACCGTCAGGGACACTGAAGCTTTCTTT. Protein product: CATVRDTEAFF.

J is TRBJ1-1 and V is TRBV19, with 9 positions matching TRBD1. In germline, CDR1 is LNHDA, CDR2 SQIVND (reference sequence). Trimming removed 8 bases from V and 1 base from J; junction bases left unmatched: 5. CDR3 length: 14 amino acids. CDR3 bases: TGTGCCAGTGTGGACAGGGGTTCGAACACTGAAGCTTTCTTT. It specifies CASVDRGSNTEAFF.

The chain has TRBV10-3 and TRBJ1-5; D possibly corresponds to TRBD1 (5 bases). The length of the CDR3 is 15 residues. V was cut by 5 bases and J by 0 bases, with 11 bases left in between. CDR1 is ENHRY and CDR2 is SYGVKD in the germline V gene. In DNA form, the CDR3 reads TGTGCCATCAGTAAGGACACCTATAGCAATCAGCCCCAGCATTTT. It is translated as CAISKDTYSNQPQHF.

The chain has TRBV5-1 and TRBJ2-1; weak D call: TRBD1 (5 bases). The CDR3 runs 15 residues. V was shortened by 4 bases and J by 4 bases, with 15 bases between the two germline ends. Germline V gene data show CDR1 as SGHRS and CDR2 as YFSETQ. The DNA of the CDR3 is TGCGCCAGCAGCGTGGGTTGGGGCGTGTACAATGAGCAGTTCTTC. It specifies CASSVGWGVYNEQFF.

The chain has TRBV28 and TRBJ1-4; D perhaps matches TRBD1 (6 bases). The V gene lost 4 bases and the J gene lost 0 bases, with 9 bases spanning the gap. CDR3 size: 15 residues. Germline V gene lookup returns CDR1 MDHEN and CDR2 SYDVKM. CDR3 region: CASSSRTATNEKLFF. The CDR3 region has the DNA TGTGCCAGCAGTTCAAGGACAGCAACTAATGAAAAACTGTTTTTT. Full variable domain (rest looked up from reference TRBV28 and TRBJ1-4): DVKVTQSSRYLVKRTGEKVFLECVQDMDHENMFWYRQDPGLGLRLIYFSYDVKMKEKGDIPEGYSVSREKKERFSLILESASTNQTSMYLCASSSRTATNEKLFFGSGTQLSVL.

The J gene is TRBJ2-1, the V gene TRBV5-1, with 9 positions matching TRBD2. CDR3 length: 16 residues. With 4 bases clipped from V and 2 bases from J, the junction kept 7 bases outside the gene matches. CDR1 and CDR2 (germline): SGHRS, YFSETQ. The CDR3 DNA is TGCGCCAGCAGCCCCTTAGCGGGGGAGACCTACAATGAGCAGTTCTTC. It translates to CASSPLAGETYNEQFF.

V usage is TRBV9 and J usage is TRBJ2-7; TRBD2 might be the D (8 bases). From germline, CDR1 is SGDLS and CDR2 YYNGEE. The germline V and J ends were trimmed by 4 bases and 6 bases, with 32 bases remaining between them. The CDR3 totals 19 residues. This chain's CDR3 is CASSTQGGTRIYYKAEQYV. The CDR3 nucleotides are TGTGCCAGCAGCACCCAGGGGGGGACTAGGATCTACTACAAGGCCGAGCAGTACGTC.

The rearrangement uses TRBV28 and TRBJ2-1, with 8 bases identical to TRBD2. The CDR3 is made up of 12 amino acids. Germline CDR1 and CDR2: MDHEN and SYDVKM. V lost 7 bases to trimming and J lost 14 bases; unmatched junction nucleotides: 10. CDR3 loop: CASTTREAGEFF. The CDR3 region has the DNA TGTGCCAGCACCACTAGGGAAGCGGGAGAGTTCTTC. The whole variable domain, remainder taken from reference TRBV28 and TRBJ2-1, is DVKVTQSSRYLVKRTGEKVFLECVQDMDHENMFWYRQDPGLGLRLIYFSYDVKMKEKGDIPEGYSVSREKKERFSLILESASTNQTSMYLCASTTREAGEFFGPGTRLTVL.

The chain couples TRBV2 to TRBJ2-7, with no clear D. Trimming shortened V by 4 bases and J by 0 bases, and 10 bases separated the two germline ends. The CDR3 runs 14 residues. Per the germline V gene, CDR1 is SNHLY and CDR2 is FYNNEI. CDR3 sequence: CASSVSVSSYEQYV. The CDR3 DNA reads as TGTGCCAGCAGTGTGAGCGTCAGCTCCTACGAGCAGTACGTC.

This chain joins TRBV24-1 and TRBJ2-3; 10 bases map to TRBD2. The J segment lost 2 bases and the V segment lost 4 bases, leaving 8 bases of the junction unmatched. Germline V gene lookup returns CDR1 KGHDR and CDR2 SFDVKD. This CDR3 comprises 17 residues. CDR3 in amino acids: CATSDTTSGATTDTQYF. The CDR3, as DNA: TGTGCCACCAGTGACACCACTAGCGGGGCCACCACAGATACGCAGTATTTT.

The table lists this clone with a count of one. The rearrangement joins TRBV30 to TRBJ1-1; 7 bases are a match to TRBD1. Germline values: CDR1 GTSNPN, CDR2 SVGIG (reference sequence). V was clipped by 2 bases and J by 1 base; unmatched bases: 7. The CDR3 has 15 amino acids. The CDR3 sequence: CAWSSPRTGNTEAFF. The CDR3 DNA follows: TGTGCCTGGAGTTCACCCCGGACAGGGAACACTGAAGCTTTCTTT.

This clone appeared a single time. The chain has TRBV18 and TRBJ1-1; no reliable D call. This CDR3 comprises 15 residues. The germline V and J ends were trimmed by 4 bases and 1 base, with 13 bases remaining between them. Germline loops: CDR1 KGHSH, CDR2 LQKENI. The CDR3 DNA is TGTGCCAGCTCACGTACCGGGGATCCGAACACTGAAGCTTTCTTT. Translating it yields CASSRTGDPNTEAFF.

On this clone: The same CDR3 is also encoded by other DNA sequences in this sample. This sequence joins TRBV28 and TRBJ1-2; no clear D. CDR1 and CDR2 from the germline V gene are MDHEN and SYDVKM. V lost 3 bases and J 2 bases, leaving 4 bases between the germline ends. The CDR3 spans 12 residues. The DNA for the CDR3 is TGTGCCAGCAGTTTGTCAAACTATGGCTACACCTTC. Amino acid sequence: CASSLSNYGYTF.

The chain combines TRBV6-5 with TRBJ2-1; 8 bases line up with TRBD2. This CDR3 region has 15 residues. J lost 7 bases, V lost 6 bases, and 11 bases had no gene match. In germline, CDR1 is MNHEY, CDR2 SVGAGI. The CDR3 region is CASRKREGVWNEQFF. The CDR3 coding sequence is TGTGCCAGCAGGAAACGGGAGGGCGTTTGGAATGAGCAGTTCTTC.

The chain couples TRBV2 to TRBJ1-2; 7 positions match TRBD1. V shed 5 bases and J 4 bases; nucleotides not matched to a gene: 13. From germline, CDR1 is SNHLY and CDR2 FYNNEI. CDR3 length equals 16 residues. The CDR3 reads CASSNQRLGQIYGYTF. The CDR3 region has the DNA TGTGCCAGCAGTAATCAAAGATTGGGACAGATCTATGGCTACACCTTC.

The V call is TRBV20-1, the J call TRBJ1-2; D is uncertain. The CDR3 contains 11 residues. Trimming removed 6 bases from V and 4 bases from J, with 9 bases in between. Germline assignment: CDR1 DFQATT and CDR2 SNEGSKA (reference sequence). CDR3: CSARRAYGYTF. In nucleotides, the CDR3 is TGCAGTGCCAGGCGGGCCTATGGCTACACCTTC.

This sequence joins TRBV13 and TRBJ2-1; weak D call: TRBD1 (5 bases). The V and J ends lost 5 bases and 8 bases respectively, with 13 bases between them. CDR3 size: 13 residues. CDR1 PRHDT and CDR2 FYEKMQ come from the germline V gene (reference sequence). This CDR3 reads CASSGQGRDEQFF. CDR3 nucleotide sequence: TGTGCCAGCAGCGGGCAGGGCCGGGATGAGCAGTTCTTC. The full variable domain, its missing parts supplied by reference TRBV13 and TRBJ2-1, is AAGVIQSPRHLIKEKRETATLKCYPIPRHDTVYWYQQGPGQDPQFLISFYEKMQSDKGSIPDRFSAQQFSDYHSELNMSSLELGDSALYFCASSGQGRDEQFFGPGTRLTVL.

This clone has only one observation. The chain carries TRBV15 and TRBJ1-1; D unresolved. Trimming removed 3 bases from V and 4 bases from J, with 9 bases in between. Per germline, CDR1 LNHNV and CDR2 YYDKDF (reference sequence). CDR3 size: 13 residues. CDR3: CATSRPRGTEAFF. CDR3 DNA sequence: TGTGCCACCAGCAGGCCCCGGGGCACTGAAGCTTTCTTT.

This chain joins TRBV24-1 and TRBJ2-3; D gene unclear. Looked up from germline, CDR1 is KGHDR and CDR2 is SFDVKD. The V end lost 4 bases, the J end lost 3 bases, and 4 bases lay between the germline ends. The length of the CDR3 is 12 residues. The CDR3 nucleotides read TGTGCCACCAGTGACTATACAGATACGCAGTATTTT. The encoded protein is CATSDYTDTQYF.

This chain links TRBV5-6 with TRBJ1-2, with TRBD1 matching 11 bases. This CDR3 has 14 residues. CDR1 is SGHDT and CDR2 is YYEEEE in the germline V gene. Trimming at V came to 1 base and at J to 12 bases, leaving 8 bases not matched to a gene. In DNA form, the CDR3 reads TGTGCCAGCAGCTTGAATGAAAGGACAGGGGGCCACACCTTC. Its protein is CASSLNERTGGHTF.

This clone occurred a few times. This chain connects TRBV5-1 to TRBJ1-6; TRBD1 matches 7 bases. The CDR3 contains 16 residues. Germline V gives CDR1 SGHRS, CDR2 YFSETQ. V gave up 0 bases and J gave up 7 bases; unmatched junction bases: 7. CDR3 loop: CASSLAGQRENSPLHF. CDR3 nucleotide sequence: TGCGCCAGCAGCTTGGCGGGACAGCGGGAGAATTCACCCCTCCACTTT. The entire variable domain, with the rest obtained from reference TRBV5-1 and TRBJ1-6, is as follows: KAGVTQTPRYLIKTRGQQVTLSCSPISGHRSVSWYQQTPGQGLQFLFEYFSETQRNKGNFPGRFSGRQFSNSRSEMNVSTLELGDSALYLCASSLAGQRENSPLHFGNGTRLTVT.

The chain couples TRBV28 to TRBJ2-1; 12 bases are a match to TRBD2. V was clipped by 6 bases and J by 7 bases; unmatched bases: 13. In germline, CDR1 is MDHEN, CDR2 SYDVKM. CDR3 length: 17 amino acids. The CDR3 DNA sequence: TGTGCCAGCAGGTCACTAGCGGGAGGAATTTGGGATAATGAGCAGTTCTTC. Its protein is CASRSLAGGIWDNEQFF.

The rearrangement uses TRBV2 and TRBJ2-1; unclear D gene. This CDR3 contains 16 residues. The V end lost 2 bases, the J end lost 0 bases, and 11 bases lay between the germline ends. CDR1 is SNHLY, CDR2 FYNNEI, per germline. The CDR3 reads CASSESFLSSYNEQFF. The CDR3 coding sequence is TGTGCCAGCAGTGAATCCTTTCTGAGCTCCTACAATGAGCAGTTCTTC.

This sequence joins TRBV19 and TRBJ1-1, with 10 bases matching TRBD1. V shed 5 bases, J shed 0 bases, and the junction held 3 bases outside the gene matches. The CDR3 length is 15 residues. Germline lookup yields CDR1 LNHDA and CDR2 SQIVND (reference sequence). CDR3 nucleotide sequence: TGTGCCAGTAGTTGGGACAGGGGAATGAACACTGAAGCTTTCTTT. Translating it yields CASSWDRGMNTEAFF.

V gene TRBV2 combines with J gene TRBJ1-5; D is unclear. V was shortened by 2 bases and J by 3 bases, with 8 bases between the two germline ends. The CDR3 runs to 14 residues. CDR1 and CDR2 (germline): SNHLY, FYNNEI. The CDR3 bases are TGTGCCAGCAGTGAACTCGGTAACAATCAGCCCCAGCATTTT. Translating gives CASSELGNNQPQHF.

The chain links TRBV3-1 (or the pseudogene TRBV3-2) to TRBJ1-2; D is unclear. CDR3 length equals 12 residues. Germline V gene data show CDR1 as LGHDT and CDR2 as YNNKEL (reference sequence). Trimming stripped 6 bases from V and 6 bases from J, with 11 bases between. The CDR3 reads CASSLTGNGYTF. The CDR3, as DNA: TGTGCCAGCAGTTTGACCGGGAATGGCTACACCTTC.

The chain uses TRBV28 and TRBJ2-7; 8 bases are shared with TRBD2. The germline V gene encodes CDR1 MDHEN and CDR2 SYDVKM. V was pared by 5 bases and J by 0 bases, with 3 bases of the junction left unmatched. The CDR3 has 14 amino acids. CDR3 loop: CASSSSGDSYEQYF. The CDR3 DNA is TGTGCCAGCAGTAGTAGCGGGGACTCCTACGAGCAGTACTTC.